This record covers a single T cell receptor (beta chain). The data stem from a study of blood T cell repertoires in COVID-19. On the study more broadly: The United States, Italy and Spain supplied acute and convalescent COVID-19 samples. PBMCs, B-cell-depleted T cells, or T cells were the source of the cDNA or gDNA that made up the material.

Original methodology: Counts of nucleated cells, estimated from reference gene primer amplification, were obtained. The protocol was immunoSEQ multiplex PCR, while the TCRdb copy is restricted to in-frame clones and leaves out a portion. Clonal size and the V and J genes are those of that table, whereas D and trimming came from the DNA. This table holds roughly 500,000 clones, roughly 88% found once. The CDR3 totals 14 residues. Germline V CDR1 and CDR2: SGHAT, FQDESV (reference sequence). Trimming removed 4 bases from V and 8 bases from J; junction bases left unmatched: 7. The chain recombines TRBV11-1 with TRBJ2-5, with 10 bases aligning to TRBD2. This TCR was sampled from a human donor in a cohort sampled during active COVID-19. Input material: peripheral blood. The CDR3 DNA is TGTGCCAGCAGCTCGGGGGCTAGCGGGGGAACCCAGTACTTC. Its protein is CASSSGASGGTQYF.